Included here is one TCR beta chain sequence, with context. The CDR3 runs 14 residues. With 6 bases removed from V and 5 bases from J, the gap between germline ends came to 14 bases. Looked up from germline, CDR1 is MNHNS and CDR2 is SASEGT. This specimen belongs to a study of technical replicates of blood from a few donors. Repertoires were generated with immunoSEQ multiplex PCR, while TCRdb's copy carries only in-frame clones and drops some. The sample lists more than 65,000 clones, about 90% occurring once. Specimen: T cells isolated from PBMCs. V usage is TRBV6-1 and J usage is TRBJ1-5, with D maybe TRBD1 (5 bases). The clonotype comes from a human donor in good health. As DNA, the CDR3 is TGTGCCAGCAGGAAGTACCAAGGGGATCAGCCCCAGCATTTT. Its protein product is CASRKYQGDQPQHF.